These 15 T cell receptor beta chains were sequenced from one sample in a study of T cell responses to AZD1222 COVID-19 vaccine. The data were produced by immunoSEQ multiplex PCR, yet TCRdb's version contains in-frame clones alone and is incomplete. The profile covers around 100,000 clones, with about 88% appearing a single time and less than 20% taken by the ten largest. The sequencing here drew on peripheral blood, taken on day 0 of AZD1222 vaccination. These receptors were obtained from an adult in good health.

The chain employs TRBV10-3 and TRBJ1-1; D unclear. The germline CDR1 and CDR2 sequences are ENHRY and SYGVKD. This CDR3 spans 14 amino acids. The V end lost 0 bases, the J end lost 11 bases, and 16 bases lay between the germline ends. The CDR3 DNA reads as TGTGCCATCAGTGAGTCGAGAACAACGGTTGAGGCTTTCTTT. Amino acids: CAISESRTTVEAFF.

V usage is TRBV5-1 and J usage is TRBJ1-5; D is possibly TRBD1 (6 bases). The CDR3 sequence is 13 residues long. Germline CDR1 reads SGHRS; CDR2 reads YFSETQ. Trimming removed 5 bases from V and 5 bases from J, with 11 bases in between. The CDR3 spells CASSGGRDQPQHF. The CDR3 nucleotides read TGCGCCAGCAGTGGGGGGCGGGATCAGCCCCAGCATTTT.

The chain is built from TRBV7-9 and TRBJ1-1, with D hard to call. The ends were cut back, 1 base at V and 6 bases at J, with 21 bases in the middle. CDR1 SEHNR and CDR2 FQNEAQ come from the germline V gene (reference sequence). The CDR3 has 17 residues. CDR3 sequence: CASSLVVMGKGTAEAFF. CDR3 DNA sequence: TGTGCCAGCAGCTTAGTAGTTATGGGTAAGGGTACGGCTGAAGCTTTCTTT.

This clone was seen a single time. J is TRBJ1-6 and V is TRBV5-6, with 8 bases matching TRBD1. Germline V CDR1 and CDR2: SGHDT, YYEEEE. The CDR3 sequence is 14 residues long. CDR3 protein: CAPGQGPYNSPLHF. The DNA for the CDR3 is TGTGCTCCCGGACAGGGACCCTATAATTCACCCCTCCACTTT. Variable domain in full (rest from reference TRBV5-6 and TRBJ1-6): DAGVTQSPTHLIKTRGQQVTLRCSPKSGHDTVSWYQQALGQGPQFIFQYYEEEERQRGNFPDRFSGHQFPNYSSELNVNALLLGDSALYLCAPGQGPYNSPLHFGNGTRLTVT.

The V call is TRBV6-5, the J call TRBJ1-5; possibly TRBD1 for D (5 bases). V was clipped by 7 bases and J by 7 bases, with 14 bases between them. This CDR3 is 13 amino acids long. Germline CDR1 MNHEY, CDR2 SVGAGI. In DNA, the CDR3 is TGTGCCAGCAAACTAGGACACCGACAGCCCCAGCATTTT. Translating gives CASKLGHRQPQHF.

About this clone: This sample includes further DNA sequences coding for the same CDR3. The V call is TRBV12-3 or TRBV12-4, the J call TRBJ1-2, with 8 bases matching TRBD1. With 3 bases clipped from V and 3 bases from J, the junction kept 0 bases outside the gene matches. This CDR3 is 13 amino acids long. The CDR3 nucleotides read TGTGCCAGCAGTTTGGACAGGGACTATGGCTACACCTTC. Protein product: CASSLDRDYGYTF.

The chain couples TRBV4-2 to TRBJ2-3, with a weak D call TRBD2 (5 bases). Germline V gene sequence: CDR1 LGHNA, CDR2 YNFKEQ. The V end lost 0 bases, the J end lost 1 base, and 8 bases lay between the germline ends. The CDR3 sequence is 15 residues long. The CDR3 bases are TGTGCCAGCAGCCAAGAGAATAGCGGCACAGATACGCAGTATTTT. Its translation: CASSQENSGTDTQYF.

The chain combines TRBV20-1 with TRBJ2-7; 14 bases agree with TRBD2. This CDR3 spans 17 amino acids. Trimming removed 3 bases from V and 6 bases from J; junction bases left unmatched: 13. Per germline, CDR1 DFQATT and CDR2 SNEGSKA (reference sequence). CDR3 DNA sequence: TGCAGTGCTAGTCCCGGGACTAGCGGGAGACATCCCTTCGAGCAGTACTTC. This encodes CSASPGTSGRHPFEQYF.

CDR3 protein: CASSLAGLAGLDEQYF. The CDR3 bases are TGTGCCAGCAGCTTAGCGGGACTAGCGGGGCTAGACGAGCAGTACTTC. The gene calls are TRBV7-2 and TRBJ2-7, with 13 bases lining up with TRBD2. The germline V gene has CDR1 SGHTA and CDR2 FQGNSA. There are 16 residues in the CDR3. V dropped 0 bases and J dropped 5; count of bases not matched to a gene: 4.

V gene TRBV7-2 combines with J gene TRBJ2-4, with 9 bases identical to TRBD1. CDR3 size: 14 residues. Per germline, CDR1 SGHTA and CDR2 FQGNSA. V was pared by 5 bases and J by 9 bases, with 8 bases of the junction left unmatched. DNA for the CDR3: TGTGCCAGCAGCGTCCGGGACAGGGACGGCATTCAGTACTTC. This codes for CASSVRDRDGIQYF.

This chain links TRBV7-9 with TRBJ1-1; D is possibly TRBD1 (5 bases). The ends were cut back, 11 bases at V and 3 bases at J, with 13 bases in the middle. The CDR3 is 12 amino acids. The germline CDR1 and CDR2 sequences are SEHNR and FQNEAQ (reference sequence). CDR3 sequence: CAVAGLDTEAFF. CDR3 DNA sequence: TGTGCCGTTGCAGGGTTAGACACTGAAGCTTTCTTT.

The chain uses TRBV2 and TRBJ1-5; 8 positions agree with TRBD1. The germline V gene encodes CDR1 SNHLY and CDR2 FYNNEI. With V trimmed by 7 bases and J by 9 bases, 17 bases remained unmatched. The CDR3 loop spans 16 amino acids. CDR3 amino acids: CASTLGTGGSMLPQHF. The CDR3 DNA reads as TGTGCCAGCACCTTGGGTACAGGGGGGTCCATGCTGCCCCAGCATTTT.

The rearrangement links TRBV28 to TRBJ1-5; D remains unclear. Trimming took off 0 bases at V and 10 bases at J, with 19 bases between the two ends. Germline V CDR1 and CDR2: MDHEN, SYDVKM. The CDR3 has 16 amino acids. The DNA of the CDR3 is TGTGCCAGCAGTTTATGGAAGATAGGTGGGGAGGGACCCCAGCATTTT. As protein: CASSLWKIGGEGPQHF.

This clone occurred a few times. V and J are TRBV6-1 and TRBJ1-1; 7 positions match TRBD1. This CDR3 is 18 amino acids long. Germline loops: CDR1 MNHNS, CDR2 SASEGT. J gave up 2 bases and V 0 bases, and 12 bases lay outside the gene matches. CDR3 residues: CASSEAPTGVLGNTEAFF. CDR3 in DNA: TGTGCCAGCAGTGAAGCGCCTACAGGGGTACTGGGCAACACTGAAGCTTTCTTT.

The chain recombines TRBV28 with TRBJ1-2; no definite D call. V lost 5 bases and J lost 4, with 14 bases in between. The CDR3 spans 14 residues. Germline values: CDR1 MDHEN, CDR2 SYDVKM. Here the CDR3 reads CASSPERVGYGYTF. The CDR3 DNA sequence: TGTGCCAGCAGTCCCGAGAGGGTTGGCTATGGCTACACCTTC.